Below are 8 T cell receptor beta chains sequenced from a single sample in a study of a mutant IDH1 vaccine in newly diagnosed glioma. No antigens are known for them. The table came from immunoSEQ multiplex PCR; TCRdb's copy has only in-frame clones and leaves some out. The sample consists of 35,000 to 45,000 clones, about 83% of them appearing once. Time point described: week 35, safety follow-up. Topical imiquimod was applied with each vaccine dose, which held 300 ug of mutant IDH1 20-mer peptide. This specimen was PBMCs, taken from a glioma patient whose treatment included an IDH1 peptide vaccine. These receptors were taken from a woman in her forties or fifties with glioma.

This chain uses TRBV30 with TRBJ1-2; D remains ambiguous. The CDR3 runs 12 residues. The germline gives CDR1 GTSNPN, CDR2 SVGIG (reference sequence). V was trimmed by 1 base and J by 6 bases, leaving 9 bases between them. CDR3: CAWSGRGNGYTF. CDR3 bases: TGTGCCTGGAGTGGACGGGGAAATGGCTACACCTTC.

This rearrangement joins TRBV6-5 to TRBJ1-2, with unresolved D. Trimming took 6 bases from V and 9 from J, leaving 11 bases between them. This CDR3 has 11 residues. Germline CDR1 and CDR2: MNHEY and SVGAGI. CDR3 DNA sequence: TGTGCCAGCAGATTCGCAGGTCGCTACACCTTC. As protein: CASRFAGRYTF.

The V and J genes are TRBV18 and TRBJ2-7, with TRBD1 matching over 7 bases. V lost 3 bases and J lost 2; bases outside the gene matches: 10. CDR3 length equals 16 residues. From germline, CDR1 is KGHSH and CDR2 LQKENI. CDR3 DNA sequence: TGTGCCAGCTCACCCTTAACTAGACAGGGACCCTACGAGCAGTACTTC. Protein: CASSPLTRQGPYEQYF.

The V gene is TRBV9, the J gene TRBJ1-1, with no clear D. CDR3 length: 12 amino acids. Trimming removed 4 bases at V and 4 bases at J, with 8 bases between. Germline loops: CDR1 SGDLS, CDR2 YYNGEE. This chain's CDR3 is CASSPSGTEAFF. The CDR3 region has the DNA TGTGCCAGCAGCCCTTCGGGCACTGAAGCTTTCTTT.

This chain joins TRBV19 and TRBJ1-5; TRBD1 matches 8 bases. The CDR3 runs to 14 residues. J gave up 5 bases and V 6 bases, and 6 bases lay outside the gene matches. Germline CDR1 and CDR2: LNHDA and SQIVND (reference sequence). The CDR3 reads CASSARTGHQPQHF. Here the CDR3 DNA reads TGTGCCAGTAGCGCCCGGACAGGGCATCAGCCCCAGCATTTT.

The V gene is TRBV25-1, the J gene TRBJ1-2; possible D gene TRBD1, 5 bases. CDR1 and CDR2 from the germline V gene are MGHDK and SYGVNS. This CDR3 has 12 amino acids. Trimming removed 0 bases from V and 8 bases from J, with 7 bases in between. The CDR3 reads CASSEYGGGYTF. CDR3 nucleotides: TGTGCCAGCAGTGAATATGGGGGAGGCTACACCTTC.

This chain uses TRBV5-5 with TRBJ1-3; D is undetermined. The CDR3 length is 15 residues. The germline CDR1 and CDR2 sequences are SGHKS and YYEKEE (reference sequence). V gave up 2 bases and J gave up 0 bases, with 9 bases separating them. The CDR3 here is CASSLNVLSGNTIYF. The CDR3, as DNA: TGTGCCAGCAGCTTAAACGTTCTCTCTGGAAACACCATATATTTT.

V is TRBV4-1 and J is TRBJ2-3; D gene ambiguous. This CDR3 spans 15 amino acids. Germline V CDR1 and CDR2: MGHRA, YSYEKL. V dropped 1 base and J dropped 9 bases, with 17 bases sitting between them. CDR3: CASSQVSAVVGTQYF. Here the CDR3 DNA reads TGCGCCAGCAGCCAAGTATCTGCGGTGGTAGGCACGCAGTATTTT.